This T cell receptor beta chain was recorded in a study of T cell repertoires in ileal Crohn's disease. Sequenced by immunoSEQ multiplex PCR; TCRdb stores in-frame clones only, minus some. The table includes approximately 17,000 clones, 88% detected once. Trimming stripped 4 bases from V and 0 bases from J, with 13 bases between. The CDR3 extends over 15 amino acids. Germline V lookup: CDR1 SGHRS, CDR2 YFSETQ. The J gene is TRBJ1-1, the V gene TRBV5-1; the D is unclear. This sequence was found in an adult with Crohn's disease. Sample: ileal tissue. This CDR3 reads CASSPLSGMNTEAFF. CDR3 bases: TGCGCCAGCAGCCCTCTTTCGGGAATGAACACTGAAGCTTTCTTT.